A selection of T cell receptor beta chains follows, all from one sample in a study of identical twins. TCRdb reprocessed the 5' RACE reads via MiXCR and lists one record per CDR3 protein. The table records approximately 210,000 distinct CDR3 sequences, about 15% of them present only once. These data were also filed under a second study, of T cells expressing NK-cell markers.

Input material: CD8+ T cells sorted from blood. The receptors were sampled from a woman under 30 in good health. Both conserved end residues are part of each CDR3. The D gene is left open where the match is weak. Clone size is shown for a subset of rows, as once, few, many or a class of expanded clone.

size: few
D: .
J: TRBJ2-1
V: TRBV6-5
DNA: TGTGCCAGCAGTTTTCCGGGGATTCACAATGAGCAGTTCTTC
CDR3: CASSFPGIHNEQFF

size: once
D: .
J: TRBJ2-5
V: TRBV5-1
DNA: TGCGCCAGCAGCTTGACCCATGATACGAGGGAAGAGACCCAGTACTTC
CDR3: CASSLTHDTREETQYF

size: many
D: TRBD2
J: TRBJ2-3
V: TRBV10-2
DNA: TGCGCCAGCAGTGAGGACGGGGGGAGCACAGATACGCAGTATTTT
CDR3: CASSEDGGSTDTQYF

size: few
D: TRBD2
J: TRBJ2-1
V: TRBV7-8
DNA: TGTGCCAGCAGCTTAGCGTGGGACTACTCCTACAATGAGCAGTTCTTC
CDR3: CASSLAWDYSYNEQFF

size: few
D: .
J: TRBJ2-7
V: TRBV7-8
DNA: TGTGCCAGCAGCTTAGACTTAAACTCCTACGAGCAGTACTTC
CDR3: CASSLDLNSYEQYF

size: .
D: TRBD1
J: TRBJ1-1
V: TRBV10-2
DNA: TGCGCCAGCGGAAACCGGGACAGGGGGAGAGGCACTGAAGCTTTCTTT
CDR3: CASGNRDRGRGTEAFF

size: .
D: .
J: TRBJ2-4
V: TRBV6-2/TRBV6-3
DNA: TGTGCCAGCAGTTACCAGAGGACCTCGAACATTCAGTACTTC
CDR3: CASSYQRTSNIQYF

size: few
D: .
J: TRBJ2-1
V: TRBV25-1
DNA: TGTGCCAGCAGTGGGGTGACGGTAACTTACAATGAGCAGTTCTTC
CDR3: CASSGVTVTYNEQFF

size: few
D: TRBD2
J: TRBJ2-7
V: TRBV20-1
DNA: TGCAGTGCAATCCGGGAGGGGGGCCTCGACGAGCAGTACTTC
CDR3: CSAIREGGLDEQYF

size: .
D: .
J: TRBJ2-1
V: TRBV3-1
DNA: TGTGCCAGCACCTTTGCAGGGGGGGACACTGAGCAGTTCTTC
CDR3: CASTFAGGDTEQFF

size: many
D: .
J: TRBJ2-1
V: TRBV7-8
DNA: TGTGCCAGCAGCTCCGGGGGTGAGCAGTTCTTC
CDR3: CASSSGGEQFF

size: .
D: .
J: TRBJ2-1
V: TRBV9
DNA: TGTGCCAGCAGCGTAGGTACGGGACCGACGTCTGAGCAGTTCTTC
CDR3: CASSVGTGPTSEQFF

size: .
D: TRBD1
J: TRBJ2-2
V: TRBV6-5
DNA: TGTGCCAGCTTCACAGGGGGCGGGGAGCTGTTTTTT
CDR3: CASFTGGGELFF

size: few
D: .
J: TRBJ1-1
V: TRBV6-2/TRBV6-3
DNA: TGTGCCAGCAGTTACTCACCGATTCCCACTGAAGCTTTCTTT
CDR3: CASSYSPIPTEAFF

size: few
D: TRBD2
J: TRBJ2-1
V: TRBV9
DNA: TGTGCCAGCAGCACCATGGGTAGCGGGAGAGGGATCTATGAGCAGTTCTTC
CDR3: CASSTMGSGRGIYEQFF

size: few
D: .
J: TRBJ1-1
V: TRBV12-3/TRBV12-4
DNA: TGTGCCAGCAGTTTATGGGGGGGGGAAGAAGCTTTCTTT
CDR3: CASSLWGGEEAFF

size: many
D: .
J: TRBJ2-2
V: TRBV12-3/TRBV12-4
DNA: TGTGCCAGCAGTTTTACGCCCACCGGGGAGCTGTTTTTT
CDR3: CASSFTPTGELFF

size: few
D: TRBD2
J: TRBJ2-3
V: TRBV15
DNA: TGTGCCTCATCGACTAGCGGGGATACCACAGATACGCAGTATTTT
CDR3: CASSTSGDTTDTQYF

size: few
D: .
J: TRBJ2-7
V: TRBV7-9
DNA: TGTGCCAGCCGGGACCGGTGGGAGCAGTACTTC
CDR3: CASRDRWEQYF

size: .
D: TRBD1
J: TRBJ1-2
V: TRBV5-1
DNA: TGCGCCAGCAGCGCCGCGACAGGGAGCTATGGCTACACCTTC
CDR3: CASSAATGSYGYTF

size: .
D: .
J: TRBJ2-7
V: TRBV27
DNA: TGTGCCAGCAGTTCTTCTACGAAGCAGTACTTC
CDR3: CASSSSTKQYF

size: many
D: .
J: TRBJ2-2
V: TRBV4-3
DNA: TGCGCCAGCAGCCAAGATCGAGGGGCGGCCGGCGGGGAGCTGTTTTTT
CDR3: CASSQDRGAAGGELFF

size: .
D: TRBD2
J: TRBJ2-1
V: TRBV5-1
DNA: TGCGCCAGCAGCGAGACTAGCGGGGGGTTATACAATGAGCAGTTCTTC
CDR3: CASSETSGGLYNEQFF

size: .
D: TRBD1
J: TRBJ1-6
V: TRBV4-3
DNA: TGCGCCAGCAGCTCGGGACAGGGGGGCTCACCCCTCCACTTT
CDR3: CASSSGQGGSPLHF

size: few
D: .
J: TRBJ2-1
V: TRBV27
DNA: TGTGCCAGCCACGGACTCTCCAATGAGCAGTTCTTC
CDR3: CASHGLSNEQFF

size: .
D: TRBD2
J: TRBJ2-5
V: TRBV12-3/TRBV12-4
DNA: TGTGCCAGCAGATCCGCCGGGGGGGTACCTCAAGAGACCCAGTACTTC
CDR3: CASRSAGGVPQETQYF

size: few
D: .
J: TRBJ2-4
V: TRBV7-9
DNA: TGTGCCAGCAGCCCGGGAATTTCCAAAAACATTCAGTACTTC
CDR3: CASSPGISKNIQYF

size: .
D: .
J: TRBJ2-1
V: TRBV6-1
DNA: TGTGCCAGCTTCCCCGGGCTAGCGAACAATGAGCAGTTCTTC
CDR3: CASFPGLANNEQFF

size: few
D: .
J: TRBJ2-7
V: TRBV5-1
DNA: TGCGCCAGCAGCCCGGACAGTTTGGAGCAGTACTTC
CDR3: CASSPDSLEQYF

size: many
D: TRBD1
J: TRBJ2-3
V: TRBV7-9
DNA: TGTGCCAGCAGCCCTCGCCGGGACAGGGGGCAATATACGCAGTATTTT
CDR3: CASSPRRDRGQYTQYF

size: .
D: .
J: TRBJ2-7
V: TRBV6-2/TRBV6-3
DNA: TGTGCCAGCAGCATACATAGGAGCCAATACGAGCAGTACTTC
CDR3: CASSIHRSQYEQYF

size: few
D: .
J: TRBJ1-1
V: TRBV9
DNA: TGTGCCAGCAGCGTAGGGAAGGGCATGAACACTGAAGCTTTCTTT
CDR3: CASSVGKGMNTEAFF

size: .
D: TRBD2
J: TRBJ2-1
V: TRBV6-5
DNA: TGTGCCATCAGTTACTTAAATCTAGCGGGAGGGAATTATGAGCAGTTCTTC
CDR3: CAISYLNLAGGNYEQFF

size: .
D: TRBD2
J: TRBJ2-5
V: TRBV6-1
DNA: TGTGCCAGCAGAAATCTAGCGGGTCGCCAAGAGACCCAGTACTTC
CDR3: CASRNLAGRQETQYF

size: few
D: .
J: TRBJ2-3
V: TRBV5-1
DNA: TGCGCCAGCAGGGGTAATTCACAGCGCACAGATACGCAGTATTTT
CDR3: CASRGNSQRTDTQYF

size: few
D: .
J: TRBJ2-7
V: TRBV12-3/TRBV12-4
DNA: TGTGCCAGCAGTTCCTCCAGTTTGGGCGAGCAGTACTTC
CDR3: CASSSSSLGEQYF

size: many
D: TRBD1
J: TRBJ2-7
V: TRBV9
DNA: TGTGCCAGCAGCCAGACAGGGGGTCCCTACGAGCAGTACTTC
CDR3: CASSQTGGPYEQYF

size: .
D: TRBD2
J: TRBJ2-3
V: TRBV27
DNA: TGTGCCAGCAGTTCGCTGATTGGATTAGTAAGCGGGGGGGTCGGAGGCACAGATACGCAGTATTTT
CDR3: CASSSLIGLVSGGVGGTDTQYF

size: few
D: .
J: TRBJ2-7
V: TRBV9
DNA: TGTGCCAGCAGCGCCGACAACTACGAGCAGTACTTC
CDR3: CASSADNYEQYF

size: .
D: TRBD1
J: TRBJ2-7
V: TRBV29-1
DNA: TGCAGCGTTGAACAGCAGGACAGGGCCTACGAGCAGTACTTC
CDR3: CSVEQQDRAYEQYF

size: few
D: .
J: TRBJ2-1
V: TRBV5-5
DNA: TGTGCCAGCAGCTTTGATTTGGGCGGTGACAATGAGCAGTTCTTC
CDR3: CASSFDLGGDNEQFF

size: .
D: TRBD1
J: TRBJ1-6
V: TRBV20-1
DNA: TGCAGTACAGGGGACTATAATTCACCCCTCCACTTT
CDR3: CSTGDYNSPLHF

size: few
D: .
J: TRBJ1-1
V: TRBV12-3/TRBV12-4
DNA: TGTGCCAGCAGTTATGGGGGAGGCACTGAAGCTTTCTTT
CDR3: CASSYGGGTEAFF

size: few
D: .
J: TRBJ2-6
V: TRBV5-1
DNA: TGCGCCAGCAGCTGGACGCCAATAACAGCTGCTCTCAACGTCCTGACTTTC
CDR3: CASSWTPITAALNVLTF

size: .
D: .
J: TRBJ2-7
V: TRBV6-5
DNA: TGTGCCAGCAGTTATTGGCAGGGAGTCTACGAGCAGTACTTC
CDR3: CASSYWQGVYEQYF

size: .
D: TRBD2
J: TRBJ2-1
V: TRBV7-9
DNA: TGTGCCAGCAGCTTACTAGCGGAGAGGGACAATGAGCAGTTCTTC
CDR3: CASSLLAERDNEQFF

size: few
D: TRBD1
J: TRBJ1-5
V: TRBV6-1
DNA: TGTGCCAGCAGTGGAGGACAGGGTGGGTATCAGCCCCAGCATTTT
CDR3: CASSGGQGGYQPQHF

size: .
D: TRBD2
J: TRBJ2-1
V: TRBV3-1
DNA: TGTGCCAGCAGCAACGGGGCGCGAGCGGGGGGTATAAATGAGCAGTTCTTC
CDR3: CASSNGARAGGINEQFF

size: .
D: .
J: TRBJ2-3
V: TRBV2
DNA: TGTGCCAGCAGTACGAGGGTCGGGCGTAGCACAGATACGCAGTATTTT
CDR3: CASSTRVGRSTDTQYF